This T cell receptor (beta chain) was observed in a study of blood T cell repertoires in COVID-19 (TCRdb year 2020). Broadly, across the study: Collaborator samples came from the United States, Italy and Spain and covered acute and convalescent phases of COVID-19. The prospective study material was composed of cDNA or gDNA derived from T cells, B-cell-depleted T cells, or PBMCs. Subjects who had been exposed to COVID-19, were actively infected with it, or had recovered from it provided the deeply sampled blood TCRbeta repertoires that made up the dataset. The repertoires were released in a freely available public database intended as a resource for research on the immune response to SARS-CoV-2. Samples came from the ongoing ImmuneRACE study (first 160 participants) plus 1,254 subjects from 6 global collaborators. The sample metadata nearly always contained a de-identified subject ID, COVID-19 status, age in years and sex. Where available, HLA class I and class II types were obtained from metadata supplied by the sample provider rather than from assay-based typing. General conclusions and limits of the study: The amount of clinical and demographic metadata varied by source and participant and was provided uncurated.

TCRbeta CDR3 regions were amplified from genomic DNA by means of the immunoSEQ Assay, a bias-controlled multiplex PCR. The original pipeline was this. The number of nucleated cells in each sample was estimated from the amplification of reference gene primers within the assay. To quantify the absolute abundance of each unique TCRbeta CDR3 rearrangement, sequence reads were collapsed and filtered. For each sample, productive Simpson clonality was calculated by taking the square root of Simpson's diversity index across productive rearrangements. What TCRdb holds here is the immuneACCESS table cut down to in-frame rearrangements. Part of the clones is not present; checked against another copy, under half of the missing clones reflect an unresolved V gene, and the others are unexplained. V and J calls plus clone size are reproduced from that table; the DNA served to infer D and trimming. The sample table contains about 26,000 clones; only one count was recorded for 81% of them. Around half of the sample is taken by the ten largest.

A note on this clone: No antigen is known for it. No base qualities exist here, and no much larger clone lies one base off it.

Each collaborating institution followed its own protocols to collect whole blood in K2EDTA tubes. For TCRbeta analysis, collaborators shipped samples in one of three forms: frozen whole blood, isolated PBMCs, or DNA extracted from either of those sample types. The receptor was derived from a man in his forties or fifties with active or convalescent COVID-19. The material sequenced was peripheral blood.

The nucleotides read TGCGCCAGCAGCCTCACAGATACGCAGTATTTT. Translated, it gives CASSLTDTQYF. The chain is made from TRBV5-1 and TRBJ2-3, with no reliable assignment of the D segment. V is clipped by 4 bases and J by 2 bases, and the sequence between their germline boundaries is 2 bases long. Spanning cysteine to phenylalanine, the CDR3 consists of 11 amino acids. The CDR3 DNA has 33 bases and is translated from base 1. CDR1 is given as SGHRS and CDR2 as YFSETQ, both from the germline V gene.